This is a list of T cell receptor beta chains from one sample in a study of T cell responses to AZD1222 COVID-19 vaccine. Sequencing used immunoSEQ multiplex PCR; TCRdb keeps in-frame clones, though not all of them. Altogether some 100,000 clones are present, about nine tenths being singletons, with the ten largest covering about 1.7%. Sequencing was performed on peripheral blood, taken on day 0 of AZD1222 vaccination. Receptor source: an adult in good health. CDR3s include the opening cysteine and the closing phenylalanine or tryptophan. A D gene is named only where the DNA matches it firmly. Clone size is given for some rows only: seen once, a few or many times, or a class if the clone is expanded.

size: NA; V: TRBV2; J: TRBJ1-5; length: 15; D: NA; DNA: TGTGCCAGCAGTGATATCCACCCTAGCAATCAGCCCCAGCATTTT; CDR3: CASSDIHPSNQPQHF
size: NA; V: TRBV7-6; J: TRBJ1-1; length: 14; D: NA; DNA: TGTGCCAGCAGCTTAAGAGGGGTGCACACTGAAGCTTTCTTT; CDR3: CASSLRGVHTEAFF
size: NA; V: TRBV11-2; J: TRBJ2-1; length: 15; D: NA; DNA: TGTGCCAGCAGCTTAGATCCAAACGGCTACAATGAGCAGTTCTTC; CDR3: CASSLDPNGYNEQFF
size: NA; V: TRBV11-3; J: TRBJ2-7; length: 12; D: NA; DNA: TGTGCCAGCAGCTTACGAGTGTACGAGCAGTACTTC; CDR3: CASSLRVYEQYF
size: NA; V: TRBV4-3; J: TRBJ2-5; length: 15; D: NA; DNA: TGCGCCAGCAGCCAAGGGACCCTGGAGGTAGAGACCCAGTACTTC; CDR3: CASSQGTLEVETQYF
size: NA; V: TRBV2; J: TRBJ1-3; length: 16; D: NA; DNA: TGTGCCAGCAGTGGAGGGGGGACAAGGCCTGGAAACACCATATATTTT; CDR3: CASSGGGTRPGNTIYF
size: NA; V: TRBV29-1; J: TRBJ1-2; length: 12; D: NA; DNA: TGCAGCGTAGGGGAGAACGGCTATGGCTACACCTTC; CDR3: CSVGENGYGYTF
size: once; V: TRBV7-3; J: TRBJ2-3; length: 14; D: NA; DNA: TGTGCCAGCAGCTCTGGGGGTACCACAGATACGCAGTATTTT; CDR3: CASSSGGTTDTQYF
size: NA; V: TRBV2; J: TRBJ2-7; length: 16; D: NA; DNA: TGTGCCAGCAGTGAAGCAGGGCATGAGTACTCCTACGAGCAGTACTTC; CDR3: CASSEAGHEYSYEQYF
size: few; V: TRBV7-9; J: TRBJ2-7; length: 15; D: TRBD1; DNA: TGTGCCAGCAGCCCTGGACAGGCCGGTACCTACGAGCAGTACTTC; CDR3: CASSPGQAGTYEQYF
size: NA; V: TRBV2; J: TRBJ2-5; length: 14; D: NA; DNA: TGTGCCAGCAGTCCCCGGGATCTCCAGGGGACCCAGTACTTC; CDR3: CASSPRDLQGTQYF
size: NA; V: TRBV18; J: TRBJ1-2; length: 13; D: NA; DNA: TGTGCCAGCTCACCAGATCCAAACTATGGCTACACCTTC; CDR3: CASSPDPNYGYTF
size: NA; V: TRBV19; J: TRBJ1-1; length: 14; D: NA; DNA: TGTGCCAGTACCCCGGGGTCAGGGAACACTGAAGCTTTCTTT; CDR3: CASTPGSGNTEAFF
size: NA; V: TRBV5-6; J: TRBJ2-7; length: 15; D: NA; DNA: TGTGCCAGCAGCTTGCGGCAGGTCTTGCCCTACGAGCAGTACTTC; CDR3: CASSLRQVLPYEQYF
size: NA; V: TRBV5-8; J: TRBJ1-5; length: 13; D: NA; DNA: TGTGCCAGCAGCTTGGCCAGCAATCAGCCCCAGCATTTT; CDR3: CASSLASNQPQHF
size: NA; V: TRBV30; J: TRBJ2-7; length: 14; D: NA; DNA: TGTGCCTGGAAGGAGCTCGGGGGAAACTACGAGCAGTACTTC; CDR3: CAWKELGGNYEQYF
size: NA; V: TRBV7-8; J: TRBJ2-1; length: 11; D: NA; DNA: TGTGCCAGCAGCCAGGACTTTGAGCAGTTCTTC; CDR3: CASSQDFEQFF
size: NA; V: TRBV12-3/TRBV12-4; J: TRBJ1-4; length: 13; D: TRBD1; DNA: TGTGCCAGCAGCCCGGGACAGCCTGAAAAACTGTTTTTT; CDR3: CASSPGQPEKLFF
size: NA; V: TRBV27; J: TRBJ2-4; length: 13; D: TRBD2; DNA: TGTGCCAGCAGTTTACGGGAGGGCAACATTCAGTACTTC; CDR3: CASSLREGNIQYF
size: NA; V: TRBV7-2; J: TRBJ1-4; length: 14; D: TRBD1; DNA: TGTGCCAGCAGCTTGGACAGGGGACATGAAAAACTGTTTTTT; CDR3: CASSLDRGHEKLFF
size: NA; V: TRBV27; J: TRBJ2-1; length: 16; D: TRBD2; DNA: TGTGCCAGCAGTACAGGGACTAGCGGCACCTACAATGAGCAGTTCTTC; CDR3: CASSTGTSGTYNEQFF
size: NA; V: TRBV18; J: TRBJ1-1; length: 13; D: NA; DNA: TGTGCCAGCTCCGGGGGGATGAACACTGAAGCTTTCTTT; CDR3: CASSGGMNTEAFF
size: few; V: TRBV19; J: TRBJ2-7; length: 14; D: TRBD2; DNA: TGTGCCAGTAGTATACTAGCGGGAACCTACGAGCAGTACTTC; CDR3: CASSILAGTYEQYF
size: NA; V: TRBV2; J: TRBJ2-1; length: 15; D: NA; DNA: TGTGCCAGCAGTGAAGCAGTTTTCTCGGACAATGAGCAGTTCTTC; CDR3: CASSEAVFSDNEQFF
size: once; V: TRBV23-1; J: TRBJ2-7; length: 19; D: NA; DNA: TGCGCCAGCAGTCAATCCGGGGGACATCCAACGGGGAGGGCTACGGAGCAGTACTTC; CDR3: CASSQSGGHPTGRATEQYF
size: once; V: TRBV11-3; J: TRBJ2-7; length: 12; D: NA; DNA: TGTGCCAGCAGCACGAGGGACGGTGAGCAGTACTTC; CDR3: CASSTRDGEQYF
size: NA; V: TRBV11-3; J: TRBJ2-1; length: 16; D: NA; DNA: TGTGCCAGCAGCTTAGCGTGGGGCGAGTCCTACAATGAGCAGTTCTTC; CDR3: CASSLAWGESYNEQFF
size: once; V: TRBV7-2; J: TRBJ2-1; length: 16; D: NA; DNA: TGTGCCAGCAGCTTACGGTTTGGAGGAACTTACAATGAGCAGTTCTTC; CDR3: CASSLRFGGTYNEQFF
size: NA; V: TRBV30; J: TRBJ1-1; length: 13; D: NA; DNA: TGTGCCTCCCCGGGACGCCGGAACACTGAAGCTTTCTTT; CDR3: CASPGRRNTEAFF
size: NA; V: TRBV5-1; J: TRBJ1-1; length: 14; D: NA; DNA: TGCGCCAGCAGCTTGAGTGGGGGCCTCACTGAAGCTTTCTTT; CDR3: CASSLSGGLTEAFF
size: NA; V: TRBV20-1; J: TRBJ1-1; length: 18; D: TRBD1; DNA: TGCAGTGCTAGTCGAGGGCGGACAGGGGTAAACCGGATGGGGAGAGCTTTCTTT; CDR3: CSASRGRTGVNRMGRAFF
size: NA; V: TRBV10-3; J: TRBJ1-5; length: 13; D: NA; DNA: TGTGCCATCAGTGAGTCTATGGATCAGCCCCAGCATTTT; CDR3: CAISESMDQPQHF
size: once; V: TRBV7-9; J: TRBJ1-2; length: 15; D: TRBD1; DNA: TGTGCCAGCAGCTCGCCCGACAGGGGGCGTCCTGGCTACACCTTC; CDR3: CASSSPDRGRPGYTF
size: NA; V: TRBV11-2; J: TRBJ2-7; length: 15; D: NA; DNA: TGTGCCAGCAGCCCCGTTCTTTCAGAGCCCTACGAGCAGTACTTC; CDR3: CASSPVLSEPYEQYF
size: NA; V: TRBV19; J: TRBJ1-5; length: 15; D: NA; DNA: TGTGCCAGTAGTATATTAAGGGGGGGAGTTCAGCCCCAGCATTTT; CDR3: CASSILRGGVQPQHF
size: NA; V: TRBV15; J: TRBJ1-2; length: 15; D: TRBD1; DNA: TGTGCCACCAGCAGCTCCGGGACAGCGGTGGATGGCTACACCTTC; CDR3: CATSSSGTAVDGYTF
size: NA; V: TRBV5-1; J: TRBJ1-1; length: 14; D: NA; DNA: TGCGCCAGCAGCTTTTCCCCGCCGAACACTGAAGCTTTCTTT; CDR3: CASSFSPPNTEAFF
size: NA; V: TRBV27; J: TRBJ2-1; length: 15; D: NA; DNA: TGTGCCAGTACCATCCCAGGAGGCTCCTACAATGAGCAGTTCTTC; CDR3: CASTIPGGSYNEQFF
size: NA; V: TRBV4-2; J: TRBJ2-1; length: 18; D: TRBD2; DNA: TGTGCCAGCAGCCAAGAGCCCCGGACTAGCGGGAGATCCAATGAGCAGTTCTTC; CDR3: CASSQEPRTSGRSNEQFF
size: NA; V: TRBV2; J: TRBJ1-1; length: 14; D: NA; DNA: TGTGCCAGCAGTGAAGTTGGGATTAACACTGAAGCTTTCTTT; CDR3: CASSEVGINTEAFF
size: NA; V: TRBV4-3; J: TRBJ1-2; length: 15; D: NA; DNA: TGCGCCAGCAGCCAAGAAAGGAATCACCTCTATGGCTACACCTTC; CDR3: CASSQERNHLYGYTF
size: NA; V: TRBV5-6; J: TRBJ1-5; length: 13; D: NA; DNA: TGTGCCAGCAGCGTCAGTGGCAATCAGCCCCAGCATTTT; CDR3: CASSVSGNQPQHF